This TCR beta chain derives from a study of OX40 agonist ivuxolimab in advanced cancers. TCRdb keeps only in-frame clones here, not all; method: immunoSEQ multiplex PCR. The sample records a few thousand clones, around four fifths being singletons. Germline V gene sequence: CDR1 SGHTA, CDR2 FQGNSA. The CDR3 extends over 16 amino acids. V shed 5 bases, J shed 2 bases, and the junction held 5 bases outside the gene matches. This sequence originates from an adult with an advanced solid tumor such as melanoma, head and neck, liver or kidney cancer. The gene calls are TRBV7-2 and TRBJ2-3; 12 bases map to TRBD2. The source material was CD4+ or CD8+ T cells sorted from blood, sampled in a trial of the OX40 agonist ivuxolimab. The CDR3 spells CASSTLAGGTTDTQYF. The DNA of the CDR3 is TGTGCCAGCAGCACACTAGCGGGGGGAACCACAGATACGCAGTATTTT. The full variable domain, in which reference TRBV7-2 and TRBJ2-3 provide the parts outside the CDR3, is GAGVSQSPSNKVTEKGKDVELRCDPISGHTALYWYRQSLGQGLEFLIYFQGNSAPDKSGLPSDRFSAERTGGSVSTLTIQRTQQEDSAVYLCASSTLAGGTTDTQYFGPGTRLTVL.